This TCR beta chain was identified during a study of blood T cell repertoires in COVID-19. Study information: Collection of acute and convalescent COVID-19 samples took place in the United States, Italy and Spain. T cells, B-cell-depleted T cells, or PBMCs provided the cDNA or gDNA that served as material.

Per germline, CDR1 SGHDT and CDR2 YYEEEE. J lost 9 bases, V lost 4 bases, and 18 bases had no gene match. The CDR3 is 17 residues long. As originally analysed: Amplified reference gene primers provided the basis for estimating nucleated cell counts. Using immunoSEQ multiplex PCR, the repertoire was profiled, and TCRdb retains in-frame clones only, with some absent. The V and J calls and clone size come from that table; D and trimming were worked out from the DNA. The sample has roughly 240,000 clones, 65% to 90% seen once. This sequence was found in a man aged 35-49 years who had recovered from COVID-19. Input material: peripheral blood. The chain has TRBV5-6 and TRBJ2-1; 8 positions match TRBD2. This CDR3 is CASSQYRDANREGEQFF. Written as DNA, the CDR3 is TGTGCCAGCAGCCAGTACCGGGACGCCAATCGGGAGGGTGAGCAGTTCTTC.